The 16 T cell receptor beta chains given below trace back to one sample, sequenced in a study of T cell responses to AZD1222 COVID-19 vaccine. The protocol was immunoSEQ multiplex PCR, while the TCRdb copy is restricted to in-frame clones and leaves out a portion. The sample holds about 100,000 clones; approximately 89% are singletons and the top ten take 3.5% to 4.5%. The material sequenced was peripheral blood, taken on day 0 of MenACWY control vaccination. Source of these receptors: an adult in good health.

This clone has only one observation. The chain has TRBV5-8 and TRBJ1-1; 8 positions match TRBD1. This CDR3 comprises 14 residues. J was trimmed by 3 bases and V by 7 bases; bases with no gene match: 8. Germline CDR1 and CDR2: SGHTS and YDEGEE. The CDR3 protein is CASDRGGSDTEAFF. As DNA, the CDR3 is TGTGCCAGCGACAGGGGCGGCTCGGACACTGAAGCTTTCTTT.

This clone was found once. The chain has TRBV9 and TRBJ1-2; 7 bases agree with TRBD1. CDR1 SGDLS and CDR2 YYNGEE come from the germline V gene. With 2 bases clipped from V and 4 bases from J, the junction kept 8 bases outside the gene matches. The CDR3 has 15 amino acids. The CDR3 DNA sequence: TGTGCCAGCAGCGTGTTAGGACAGGCGACCTATGGCTACACCTTC. This codes for CASSVLGQATYGYTF. Full variable domain (missing parts from reference TRBV9 and TRBJ1-2): DSGVTQTPKHLITATGQRVTLRCSPRSGDLSVYWYQQSLDQGLQFLIQYYNGEERAKGNILERFSAQQFPDLHSELNLSSLELGDSALYFCASSVLGQATYGYTFGSGTRLTVV.

Notes on this clone: The junction departs from germline at one end; a sequencing error may be responsible. This chain connects TRBV10-1 to TRBJ1-1, with D tentatively TRBD1 (6 bases). CDR1 is WNHNN, CDR2 SYGVQD, per germline (reference sequence). The CDR3 is 15 residues long. The CDR3 here is CAIVHRESLNIEAFF. In DNA form, the CDR3 reads TGCGCCATCGTCCACAGGGAGTCCTTGAACATTGAAGCTTTCTTT.

This clone was counted once. The chain combines TRBV11-2 with TRBJ2-2; D is possibly TRBD1 or TRBD2 (5 bases each). Germline assignment: CDR1 SGHAT and CDR2 FQNNGV. This CDR3 comprises 13 residues. The V and J ends lost 5 bases and 11 bases respectively, with 15 bases between them. CDR3 in amino acids: CASSRDGEGELFF. In DNA form, the CDR3 reads TGTGCCAGCAGCCGGGACGGCGAAGGAGAGCTGTTTTTT. The whole variable domain, remainder taken from reference TRBV11-2 and TRBJ2-2, is EAGVAQSPRYKIIEKRQSVAFWCNPISGHATLYWYQQILGQGPKLLIQFQNNGVVDDSQLPKDRFSAERLKGVDSTLKIQPAKLEDSAVYLCASSRDGEGELFFGEGSRLTVL.

The chain has TRBV29-1 and TRBJ1-1; D unclear. V gave up 1 base and J gave up 1 base, with 7 bases separating them. CDR1 and CDR2 (germline): SQVTM, ANQGSEA. CDR3 length: 13 residues. As DNA, the CDR3 is TGCAGCGTTGAAGGGATGAGGAACACTGAAGCTTTCTTT. Translation: CSVEGMRNTEAFF.

V gene TRBV5-1 combines with J gene TRBJ1-1, with 9 bases matching TRBD1. V shed 2 bases, J shed 7 bases, and the junction held 3 bases outside the gene matches. Germline lookup yields CDR1 SGHRS and CDR2 YFSETQ. The CDR3 covers 13 residues. This CDR3 is CASSLTGQGEAFF. Here the CDR3 DNA reads TGCGCCAGCAGCTTAACGGGACAGGGTGAAGCTTTCTTT.

This clone was recorded a few times. The gene calls are TRBV28 and TRBJ1-2, with D unclear. This CDR3 is built from 14 residues. Germline loops: CDR1 MDHEN, CDR2 SYDVKM. Trimming removed 5 bases at V and 3 bases at J, with 13 bases between. The CDR3 sequence is CASSPPPSYYGYTF. For the CDR3, the DNA is TGTGCCAGCAGTCCCCCCCCCAGCTACTATGGCTACACCTTC.

This clone is a singleton in its sample. In DNA form, the CDR3 reads TGTGCCAGCAGCTTAGGGCAGGGGGCGCCTGGGGCCAACGTCCTGACTTTC. Its protein is CASSLGQGAPGANVLTF. V is TRBV7-9 and J is TRBJ2-6; 8 bases fit TRBD1. The CDR3 spans 17 residues. After removal of 1 base from V and 2 bases from J, the junction contained 4 bases not matched to a gene. CDR1 and CDR2 (germline): SEHNR, FQNEAQ (reference sequence).

This chain connects TRBV4-2 to TRBJ2-5, with 8 nucleotides matching TRBD1. The CDR3 length is 14 residues. Germline loops: CDR1 LGHNA, CDR2 YNFKEQ. The V gene end was trimmed by 0 bases and the J gene end by 4 bases; junction bases not matched to a gene: 1. The CDR3 DNA is TGTGCCAGCAGCCAAGATGACAGGGGAGAGACCCAGTACTTC. It codes for CASSQDDRGETQYF.

V gene TRBV6-6 combines with J gene TRBJ1-1; D is unresolved. From germline, CDR1 is MNHNY and CDR2 SVGAGI (reference sequence). Between the trimmed V and J ends, which lost 10 bases and 2 bases, there was a span of 17 bases. The CDR3 is 14 residues long. Here the CDR3 reads CAIGVGSINTEAFF. The CDR3 DNA sequence: TGTGCCATCGGCGTGGGGAGTATTAACACTGAAGCTTTCTTT.

As regards this clone: At one of its ends the junction is not consistent with the germline gene, which may arise from a read error. V gene TRBV9 combines with J gene TRBJ1-2, with D maybe TRBD1 (6 bases). The CDR3 covers 15 residues. Germline CDR1 reads SGDLS; CDR2 reads YYNGEE. The CDR3 spells CTSSVASGVSHGYTF. CDR3 DNA sequence: TGTACCAGCAGCGTAGCGTCAGGGGTTAGCCATGGCTACACCTTC.

This sequence joins TRBV9 and TRBJ2-1; TRBD2 matches at 11 bases. V shed 3 bases and J 4 bases; nucleotides not matched to a gene: 6. CDR1 is SGDLS, CDR2 YYNGEE, per germline. CDR3 size: 16 residues. CDR3 protein: CASSAAGTSGYNEQFF. CDR3 DNA: TGTGCCAGCAGCGCCGCCGGGACTAGCGGATACAATGAGCAGTTCTTC.

This chain links TRBV5-1 with TRBJ2-1; TRBD2 matches 13 bases. V lost 3 bases and J lost 0; bases outside the gene matches: 6. There are 18 residues in the CDR3. The germline gives CDR1 SGHRS, CDR2 YFSETQ. CDR3 sequence (DNA): TGCGCCAGCAGCTGGACTAGCGGGAGCCCCCGCTCCTACAATGAGCAGTTCTTC. Translated: CASSWTSGSPRSYNEQFF.

This clone was recorded only once. The chain has TRBV30 and TRBJ1-2, with D perhaps TRBD1 (5 bases). Trimming cost V 0 bases and J 8 bases, with 22 bases left between them. Per the germline V gene, CDR1 is GTSNPN and CDR2 is SVGIG (reference sequence). The CDR3 sequence is 16 residues long. The CDR3 loop reads CAWSVHRVGGSRGYTF. Written as DNA, the CDR3 is TGTGCCTGGAGTGTACATCGGGTGGGGGGTAGCAGAGGCTACACCTTC.

This clone was seen a single time. The chain joins TRBV19 to TRBJ1-4, with 7 bases lining up with TRBD1. Germline values: CDR1 LNHDA, CDR2 SQIVND (reference sequence). J lost 8 bases, V lost 0 bases, and 3 bases had no gene match. This CDR3 has 14 residues. In DNA form, the CDR3 reads TGTGCCAGTAGTATAGACAGGGGGACCGAAAAACTGTTTTTT. Translating gives CASSIDRGTEKLFF.

The sample holds one count of this clone. The chain combines TRBV10-3 with TRBJ1-2; D unresolved. V lost 0 bases and J lost 8, with 10 bases in between. Germline CDR1 reads ENHRY; CDR2 reads SYGVKD. The CDR3 consists of 13 residues. CDR3 DNA sequence: TGTGCCATCAGTGAGTCAGTAGGGTACGGCTACACCTTC. Translating it yields CAISESVGYGYTF.